This T cell receptor (beta chain) was identified during a study of CD8+CD57+ T cells in acquired aplastic anemia. The V gene end was trimmed by 2 bases and the J gene end by 0 bases; junction bases not matched to a gene: 5. The germline CDR1 and CDR2 sequences are MNHEY and SVGAGI. The CDR3 covers 17 residues. CDR3 and TCR beta VDJ profiling relied on a genomic DNA template. TCRdb passed the reads through MiXCR, listing each CDR3 protein once. Counted here are under 350,000 distinct CDR3 sequences, roughly 53% occurring once; the ten biggest clones make up 1.3%. All patients picked for sequencing had shown, by flow cytometry, an expansion of CD8+CD57+ cells. This clonotype has ten or more counts.

This TCR came from a human donor with aplastic anemia. The rearrangement uses TRBV6-5 and TRBJ2-4; 9 bases match TRBD1. What was sequenced was sorted CD4+, CD8+, or CD8+CD57+ T cells (not recorded which) from PBMCs. CDR3 region: CASSYTGQGLAKNIQYF. In DNA, the CDR3 is TGTGCCAGCAGTTACACCGGACAGGGGCTAGCCAAAAACATTCAGTACTTC.